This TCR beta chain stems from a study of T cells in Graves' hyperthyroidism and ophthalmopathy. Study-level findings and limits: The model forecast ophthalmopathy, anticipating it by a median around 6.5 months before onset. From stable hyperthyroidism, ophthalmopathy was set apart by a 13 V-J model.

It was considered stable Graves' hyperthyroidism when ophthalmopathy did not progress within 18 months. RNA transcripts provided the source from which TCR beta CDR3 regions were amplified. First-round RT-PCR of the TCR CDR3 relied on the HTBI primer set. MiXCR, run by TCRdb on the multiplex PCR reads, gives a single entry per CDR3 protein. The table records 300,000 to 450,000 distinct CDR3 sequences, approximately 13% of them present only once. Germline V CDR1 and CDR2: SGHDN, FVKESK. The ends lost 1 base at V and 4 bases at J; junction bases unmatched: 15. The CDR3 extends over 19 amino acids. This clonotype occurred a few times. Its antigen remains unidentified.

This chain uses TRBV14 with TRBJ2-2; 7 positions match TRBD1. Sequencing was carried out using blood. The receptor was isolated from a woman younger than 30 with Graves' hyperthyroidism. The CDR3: CASSQVWRRPGGPTGELFF. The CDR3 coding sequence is TGTGCCAGCAGCCAAGTTTGGAGGAGGCCAGGGGGTCCCACCGGGGAGCTGTTTTTT.